This entry lists 21 T cell receptor beta chains sequenced from one sample in a study of radiation and T cells in renal cell carcinoma. The repertoire was sequenced with immunoSEQ multiplex PCR; TCRdb's copy has only in-frame clones and lacks some. The sample contains 150,000 or so clones, 88% of which appear only once. Documented time point: baseline pretreatment blood. The treatment denotes: 15 Gy SBRT to primary tumor, nephrectomy 4 weeks later. Sequences were derived from blood, sampled from a patient whose treatment included radiotherapy and nephrectomy. These TCRs come from a woman in her 70s with renal cell carcinoma.

This rearrangement joins TRBV28 to TRBJ2-7, with 10 nucleotides matching TRBD1. V shed 5 bases, J shed 7 bases, and the junction held 5 bases outside the gene matches. Germline V gene data show CDR1 as MDHEN and CDR2 as SYDVKM. The CDR3 length is 13 residues. CDR3 region: CASSRQGAREQYF. In DNA form, the CDR3 reads TGTGCCAGCAGTAGACAGGGGGCGCGGGAGCAGTACTTC.

The chain uses TRBV5-6 and TRBJ2-3; D call uncertain. This CDR3 has 16 amino acids. Germline CDR1 reads SGHDT; CDR2 reads YYEEEE. V gave up 4 bases and J gave up 4 bases, with 19 bases separating them. The CDR3 region has the DNA TGTGCCAGCAGCCGCTCACAGCTTCCCTTCGCAGATACGCAGTATTTT. It yields the protein CASSRSQLPFADTQYF.

The rearrangement uses TRBV6-5 and TRBJ1-4, with D perhaps TRBD1 (5 bases). Germline V CDR1 and CDR2: MNHEY, SVGAGI. V was shortened by 4 bases and J by 0 bases, with 12 bases between the two germline ends. The CDR3 is 16 amino acids. The DNA for the CDR3 is TGTGCCAGCAGTTCCCGACAGCCCCCAACTAATGAAAAACTGTTTTTT. Translated: CASSSRQPPTNEKLFF.

The gene calls are TRBV7-2 and TRBJ1-1; TRBD1 matches 8 bases. J lost 1 base, V lost 3 bases, and 1 base had no gene match. Germline values: CDR1 SGHTA, CDR2 FQGNSA. This CDR3 region has 14 residues. The CDR3 sequence: CASSLGQENTEAFF. DNA of the CDR3: TGTGCCAGCAGCTTGGGACAGGAGAACACTGAAGCTTTCTTT.

The V gene is TRBV5-1, the J gene TRBJ2-1; 12 bases line up with TRBD2. V dropped 4 bases and J dropped 6; count of bases not matched to a gene: 8. Per germline, CDR1 SGHRS and CDR2 YFSETQ. This CDR3 comprises 16 residues. CDR3 DNA: TGCGCCAGCAGCACTAGCGGGGGGCCGGGCTCCAATGAGCAGTTCTTC. Protein: CASSTSGGPGSNEQFF. The variable domain in full, with the rest retrieved from reference TRBV5-1 and TRBJ2-1, is KAGVTQTPRYLIKTRGQQVTLSCSPISGHRSVSWYQQTPGQGLQFLFEYFSETQRNKGNFPGRFSGRQFSNSRSEMNVSTLELGDSALYLCASSTSGGPGSNEQFFGPGTRLTVL.

The chain combines TRBV5-1 with TRBJ2-7; perhaps TRBD2 as D (5 bases). Looked up from germline, CDR1 is SGHRS and CDR2 is YFSETQ. This CDR3 comprises 13 residues. V was pared by 1 base and J by 3 bases, with 8 bases between. CDR3 in DNA: TGCGCCAGCAGCTTGCTAGCCGGCTACGAGCAGTACTTC. Translated: CASSLLAGYEQYF. Full variable domain (missing parts from reference TRBV5-1 and TRBJ2-7): KAGVTQTPRYLIKTRGQQVTLSCSPISGHRSVSWYQQTPGQGLQFLFEYFSETQRNKGNFPGRFSGRQFSNSRSEMNVSTLELGDSALYLCASSLLAGYEQYFGPGTRLTVT.

This clone was seen once. The V and J genes are TRBV5-1 and TRBJ2-6; 8 nucleotides match TRBD1. The CDR3 runs 18 residues. Trimming removed 0 bases from V and 0 bases from J; junction bases left unmatched: 5. Germline V CDR1 and CDR2: SGHRS, YFSETQ. CDR3 loop: CASSLAGDRSSGANVLTF. The CDR3 DNA sequence: TGCGCCAGCAGCTTGGCCGGGGACAGGAGCTCTGGGGCCAACGTCCTGACTTTC.

The gene calls are TRBV6-1 and TRBJ1-3; D remains ambiguous. CDR1 and CDR2 from the germline V gene are MNHNS and SASEGT. The length of the CDR3 is 15 residues. V shed 0 bases and J shed 4 bases, with 10 bases lying between them. Here the CDR3 DNA reads TGTGCCAGCAGTGAAGCAGGCGGTTGGGGAAACACCATATATTTT. Translated: CASSEAGGWGNTIYF.

The chain has TRBV6-6 and TRBJ2-5; 11 bases are shared with TRBD2. The CDR3 sequence is 16 residues long. With V trimmed by 6 bases and J by 1 base, 7 bases remained unmatched. Per germline, CDR1 MNHNY and CDR2 SVGAGI (reference sequence). CDR3 amino acids: CASSGLGTSGQETQYF. Here the CDR3 DNA reads TGTGCCAGCAGCGGCCTCGGGACTAGCGGCCAAGAGACCCAGTACTTC.

The chain recombines TRBV19 with TRBJ1-2; 9 nucleotides line up with TRBD1. Germline V gene data show CDR1 as LNHDA and CDR2 as SQIVND (reference sequence). CDR3 size: 15 residues. V trimming: 3 bases; J trimming: 7 bases; junction bases outside the gene matches: 9. The DNA of the CDR3 is TGTGCCAGTAGTATTGGGGGACAGGGCGCGTTTGGCTACACCTTC. The encoded protein is CASSIGGQGAFGYTF.

The chain is built from TRBV28 and TRBJ2-4; D unclear. The CDR3 loop spans 13 amino acids. Germline V gene sequence: CDR1 MDHEN, CDR2 SYDVKM. V dropped 4 bases and J dropped 8 bases, with 12 bases sitting between them. CDR3: CASSSGVYYIQYF. CDR3 nucleotides: TGTGCCAGCAGTTCTGGGGTATATTACATTCAGTACTTC. The whole variable domain, remainder taken from reference TRBV28 and TRBJ2-4, is DVKVTQSSRYLVKRTGEKVFLECVQDMDHENMFWYRQDPGLGLRLIYFSYDVKMKEKGDIPEGYSVSREKKERFSLILESASTNQTSMYLCASSSGVYYIQYFGAGTRLSVL.

This chain links TRBV5-1 with TRBJ2-6; D not resolved. The CDR3 has 18 residues. V dropped 1 base and J dropped 4 bases, with 18 bases sitting between them. In germline, CDR1 is SGHRS, CDR2 YFSETQ. CDR3 loop: CASSLMISLGTGANVLTF. CDR3 bases: TGCGCCAGCAGCTTGATGATTAGTTTGGGTACCGGGGCCAACGTCCTGACTTTC.

The gene calls are TRBV27 and TRBJ2-1; TRBD1 might be the D (5 bases). The V gene lost 2 bases and the J gene lost 3 bases, with 14 bases spanning the gap. The CDR3 contains 16 residues. CDR1 is MNHEY and CDR2 is SMNVEV in the germline V gene (reference sequence). The CDR3 reads CASSLTGLHLYNEQFF. In DNA form, the CDR3 reads TGTGCCAGCAGTTTAACAGGCCTTCATCTCTACAATGAGCAGTTCTTC.

The rearrangement links TRBV29-1 to TRBJ1-2; perhaps TRBD1 as D (6 bases). Trimming stripped 6 bases from V and 6 bases from J, with 17 bases between. The CDR3 contains 13 residues. Germline CDR1 and CDR2: SQVTM and ANQGSEA. The CDR3 DNA is TGCAGCGTCCGAGCAGGGGTTGGGGATGGCTACACCTTC. Amino acid sequence: CSVRAGVGDGYTF. Drawing the rest from reference TRBV29-1 and TRBJ1-2, the complete variable domain is SAVISQKPSRDICQRGTSLTIQCQVDSQVTMMFWYRQQPGQSLTLIATANQGSEATYESGFVIDKFPISRPNLTFSTLTVSNMSPEDSSIYLCSVRAGVGDGYTFGSGTRLTVV.

This clone was recorded once. The J gene is TRBJ2-3, the V gene TRBV19, with a weak D call TRBD1 (6 bases). V gave up 8 bases and J gave up 2 bases, with 14 bases separating them. This CDR3 is 14 amino acids long. CDR1 LNHDA and CDR2 SQIVND come from the germline V gene (reference sequence). CDR3 nucleotides: TGTGCCAGTCGCCGGGACATCGCCACAGATACGCAGTATTTT. Residues: CASRRDIATDTQYF.

The CDR3 DNA sequence: TGTGCCAGTCGCGGGGCGAGCAGCAATCAGCCCCAGCATTTT. Translation: CASRGASSNQPQHF. The chain is built from TRBV28 and TRBJ1-5; D might be TRBD1 (5 bases). Per the germline V gene, CDR1 is MDHEN and CDR2 is SYDVKM. There are 14 residues in the CDR3. The V end was cut by 9 bases, the J end by 1 base, with 13 bases between. Full variable domain (missing parts from reference TRBV28 and TRBJ1-5): DVKVTQSSRYLVKRTGEKVFLECVQDMDHENMFWYRQDPGLGLRLIYFSYDVKMKEKGDIPEGYSVSREKKERFSLILESASTNQTSMYLCASRGASSNQPQHFGDGTRLSIL.

This chain links TRBV11-3 with TRBJ2-2; D could derive from TRBD1 or TRBD2 (6 bases each). The germline V gene has CDR1 SGHNT and CDR2 YENEEA. This CDR3 spans 16 amino acids. Trimming took 6 bases from V and 6 from J, leaving 20 bases between them. CDR3: CASSHGLGGGSGELFF. The DNA of the CDR3 is TGTGCCAGCAGTCACGGTTTGGGGGGCGGATCCGGGGAGCTGTTTTTT.

The V gene is TRBV10-1, the J gene TRBJ1-2, with TRBD1 identical over 8 bases. Germline loops: CDR1 WNHNN, CDR2 SYGVQD (reference sequence). The CDR3 contains 16 residues. Germline trimming cut 2 bases from V and 5 bases from J; bases unmatched to any gene: 10. CDR3 DNA: TGCGCCAGCAGTGAGCCAAACCCGGACAGGGCTTATGGCTACACCTTC. Amino acids: CASSEPNPDRAYGYTF.

This clone has just one count. The chain combines TRBV29-1 with TRBJ2-1; TRBD2 matches 15 bases. The CDR3 contains 14 residues. Germline V CDR1 and CDR2: SQVTM, ANQGSEA. Trimming removed 6 bases from V and 12 bases from J; junction bases left unmatched: 9. The CDR3 coding sequence is TGCAGCGTCGATGGACTAGCGGGGGGGCCAGGGCAGTTCTTC. Protein sequence: CSVDGLAGGPGQFF.

CDR3 DNA: TGTGCCAGCAGTCCGGGGCGGCTCTCTGGAAACACCATATATTTT. Translating it yields CASSPGRLSGNTIYF. This sequence joins TRBV6-6 and TRBJ1-3; possibly TRBD1 for D (5 bases). Trimming cost V 5 bases and J 0 bases, with 11 bases left between them. The CDR3 has 15 amino acids. Germline V lookup: CDR1 MNHNY, CDR2 SVGAGI (reference sequence).

J is TRBJ2-7 and V is TRBV5-4, with D unresolved. This CDR3 has 12 amino acids. Germline assignment: CDR1 SGHNT and CDR2 YYREEE (reference sequence). Trimming left V 4 bases short and J 0 bases short, with 5 bases between. CDR3: CASSPGSYEQYF. CDR3 DNA sequence: TGTGCCAGCAGCCCCGGCTCCTACGAGCAGTACTTC.